This T cell receptor (beta chain) was profiled in a study of post-analysis software for immune sequencing data. Study-level results: Controls' normalized Chao1 diversity significantly exceeded that of multiple sclerosis patients. With TRBV5-6, TRBV5-1 and TRBV20-1 included, about five TRBV segments were more frequent in patients than in controls.

Comment on this clonotype: The antigen is not known.

TCR beta cDNA libraries included unique molecular identifiers. Approximately 500,000 cDNA molecules were obtained from approximately 1 to 10 million T cells. TCRdb reanalysed the PCR reads using MiXCR and keeps one entry per CDR3 protein. The repertoire includes about 380,000 distinct CDR3 sequences, roughly 36% of them detected once, and over 10% sits in the top ten. Germline assignment: CDR1 SNHLY and CDR2 FYNNEI. This CDR3 comprises 14 residues. V lost 8 bases and J lost 0, with 11 bases in between. The genes are TRBV2 and TRBJ1-5, with unresolved D. Specimen: blood. The sequence derives from a girl aged 5 to 17 with multiple sclerosis. CDR3 residues: CASGSVYSNQPQHF. CDR3 nucleotide sequence: TGTGCCAGCGGGAGCGTGTATAGCAATCAGCCCCAGCATTTT.